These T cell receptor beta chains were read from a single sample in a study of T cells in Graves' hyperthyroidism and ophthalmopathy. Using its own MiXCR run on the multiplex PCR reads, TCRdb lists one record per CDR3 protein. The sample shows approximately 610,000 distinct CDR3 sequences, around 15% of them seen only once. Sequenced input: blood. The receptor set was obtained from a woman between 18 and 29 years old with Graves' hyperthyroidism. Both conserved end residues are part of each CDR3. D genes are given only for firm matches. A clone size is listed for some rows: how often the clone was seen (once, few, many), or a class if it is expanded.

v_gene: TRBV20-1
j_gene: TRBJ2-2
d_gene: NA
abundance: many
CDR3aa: CSVTDSYTGELFF
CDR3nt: TGCAGTGTAACGGACAGTTACACCGGGGAGCTGTTTTTT

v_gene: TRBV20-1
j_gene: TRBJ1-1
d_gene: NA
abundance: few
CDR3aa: CSAPQRARNTEAFF
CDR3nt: TGCAGTGCTCCCCAACGGGCAAGAAACACTGAAGCTTTCTTT

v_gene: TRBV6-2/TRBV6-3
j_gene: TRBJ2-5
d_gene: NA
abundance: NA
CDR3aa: CASSYSRWETQYF
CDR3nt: TGTGCCAGCAGTTACTCTAGATGGGAGACCCAGTACTTC

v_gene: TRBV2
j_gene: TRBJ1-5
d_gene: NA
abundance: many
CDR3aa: CASSEVTGSQPQHF
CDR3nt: TGTGCCAGCAGTGAAGTCACAGGGAGTCAGCCCCAGCATTTT

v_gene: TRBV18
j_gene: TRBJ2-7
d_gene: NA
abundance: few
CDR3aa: CASSPRGGVYEQYF
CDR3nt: TGTGCCAGCTCACCACGGGGGGGCGTCTACGAGCAGTACTTC

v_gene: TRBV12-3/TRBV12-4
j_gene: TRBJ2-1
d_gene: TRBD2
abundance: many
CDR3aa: CASRGLAGGNEQFF
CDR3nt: TGTGCCAGCAGAGGACTAGCGGGAGGCAATGAGCAGTTCTTC

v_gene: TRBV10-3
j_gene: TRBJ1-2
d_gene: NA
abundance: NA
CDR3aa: CAISGQGSNYGYTF
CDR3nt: TGTGCCATCAGTGGGCAGGGGTCTAACTATGGCTACACCTTC

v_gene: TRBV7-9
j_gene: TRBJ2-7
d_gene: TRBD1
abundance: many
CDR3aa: CASSRSGTGYSYEQYF
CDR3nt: TGTGCCAGCAGCCGCTCCGGGACAGGGTATTCCTACGAGCAGTACTTC

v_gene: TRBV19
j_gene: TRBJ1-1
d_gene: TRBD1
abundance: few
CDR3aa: CASSIDRGNTEAFF
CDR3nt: TGTGCCAGTAGTATTGACAGGGGGAACACTGAAGCTTTCTTT

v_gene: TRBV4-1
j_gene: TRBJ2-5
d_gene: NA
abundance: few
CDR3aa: CASSQGGGRTLGETQYF
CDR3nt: TGCGCCAGCAGCCAGGGCGGGGGCAGGACCCTCGGGGAGACCCAGTACTTC

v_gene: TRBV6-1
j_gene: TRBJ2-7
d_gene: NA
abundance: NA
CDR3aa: CASSEEHDSSYEQYF
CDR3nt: TGTGCCAGCAGTGAAGAGCACGACAGCTCCTACGAGCAGTACTTC

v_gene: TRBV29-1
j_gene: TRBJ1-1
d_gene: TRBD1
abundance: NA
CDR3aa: CSVRTGLNTEAFF
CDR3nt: TGCAGCGTTAGGACAGGATTGAACACTGAAGCTTTCTTT

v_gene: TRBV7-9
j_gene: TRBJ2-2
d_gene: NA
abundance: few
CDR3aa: CASTWTGISYTGELFF
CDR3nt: TGTGCCAGCACCTGGACTGGAATATCGTACACCGGGGAGCTGTTTTTT

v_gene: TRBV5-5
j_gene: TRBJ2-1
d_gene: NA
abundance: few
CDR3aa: CASSLLVGVSNEQFF
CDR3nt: TGTGCCAGCAGTTTATTGGTGGGAGTAAGCAATGAGCAGTTCTTC

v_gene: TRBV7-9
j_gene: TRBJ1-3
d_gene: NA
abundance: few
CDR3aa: CASSTMTVNSGNTIYF
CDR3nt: TGTGCCAGCAGCACGATGACAGTGAACTCTGGAAACACCATATATTTT

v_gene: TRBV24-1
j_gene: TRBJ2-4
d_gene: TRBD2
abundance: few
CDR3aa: CATSEPGGNIQYF
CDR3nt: TGTGCCACCAGCGAACCGGGGGGGAACATTCAGTACTTC

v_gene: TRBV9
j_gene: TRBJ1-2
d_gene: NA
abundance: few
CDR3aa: CASSDPGYGYTF
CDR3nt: TGTGCCAGCAGCGACCCAGGCTATGGCTACACCTTC

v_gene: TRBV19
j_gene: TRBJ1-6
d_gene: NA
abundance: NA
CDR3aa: CASSMTRSSNSPLHF
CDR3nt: TGTGCCAGTAGTATGACAAGGTCCTCGAATTCACCCCTCCACTTT

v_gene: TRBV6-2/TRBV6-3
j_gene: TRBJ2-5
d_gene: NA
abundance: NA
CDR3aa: CASSYNPLETQYF
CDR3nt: TGTGCCAGCAGTTATAATCCGTTAGAGACCCAGTACTTC

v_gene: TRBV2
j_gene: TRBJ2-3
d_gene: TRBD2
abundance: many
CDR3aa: CASSEITLAGKTDTQYF
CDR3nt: TGTGCCAGCAGTGAAATCACACTAGCGGGAAAAACAGATACGCAGTATTTT

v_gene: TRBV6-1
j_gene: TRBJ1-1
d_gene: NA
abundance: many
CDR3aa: CASRPPAAKNTEAFF
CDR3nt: TGTGCCAGCAGGCCGCCCGCTGCAAAGAACACTGAAGCTTTCTTT

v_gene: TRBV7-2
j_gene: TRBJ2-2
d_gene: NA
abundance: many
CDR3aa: CASSSEVTDTGELFF
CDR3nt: TGTGCCAGCAGCTCAGAGGTGACAGACACCGGGGAGCTGTTTTTT

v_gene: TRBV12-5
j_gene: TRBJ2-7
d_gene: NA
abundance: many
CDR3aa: CASGQVRTLTSYEQYF
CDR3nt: TGTGCTAGTGGACAAGTCAGGACGCTTACTTCCTACGAGCAGTACTTC

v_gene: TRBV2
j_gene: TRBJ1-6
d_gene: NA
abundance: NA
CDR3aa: CASSESGFGSSPLHF
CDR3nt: TGTGCCAGCAGTGAATCGGGGTTTGGATCTTCACCCCTCCACTTT

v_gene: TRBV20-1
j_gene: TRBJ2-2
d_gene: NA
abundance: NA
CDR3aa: CSASAASGITGELFF
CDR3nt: TGCAGTGCTAGTGCGGCATCGGGGATCACCGGGGAGCTGTTTTTT

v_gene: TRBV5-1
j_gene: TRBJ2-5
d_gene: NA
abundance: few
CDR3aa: CASSLAAGSAETQYF
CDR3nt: TGCGCCAGCAGCTTGGCCGCAGGGAGTGCGGAGACCCAGTACTTC

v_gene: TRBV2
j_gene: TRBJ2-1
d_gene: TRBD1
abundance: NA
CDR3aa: CATKGDSSYNEQFF
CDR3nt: TGTGCCACCAAGGGGGACAGCTCCTACAATGAGCAGTTCTTC

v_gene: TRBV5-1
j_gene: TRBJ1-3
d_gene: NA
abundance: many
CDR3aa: CASSLAAGSYGNTIYF
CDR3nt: TGCGCCAGCAGCTTAGCTGCAGGGTCTTACGGAAACACCATATATTTT

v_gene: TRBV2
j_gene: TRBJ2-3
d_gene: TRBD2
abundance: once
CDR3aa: CASSVNLAGGSTDTQYF
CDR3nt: TGTGCCAGCAGTGTTAATCTAGCGGGAGGGAGCACAGATACGCAGTATTTT

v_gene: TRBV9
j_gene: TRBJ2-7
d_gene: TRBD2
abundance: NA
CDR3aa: CASSSNPREREGYEQYF
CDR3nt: TGTGCCAGCAGCTCGAACCCAAGGGAGCGGGAGGGTTACGAGCAGTACTTC

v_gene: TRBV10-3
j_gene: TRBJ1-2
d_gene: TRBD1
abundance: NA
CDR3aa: CAISEQGEGSMPYTF
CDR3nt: TGTGCCATCAGTGAACAGGGGGAGGGCTCTATGCCCTACACCTTC

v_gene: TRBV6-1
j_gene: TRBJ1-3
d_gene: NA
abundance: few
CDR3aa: CASSGPQGTSGNTIYF
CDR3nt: TGTGCCAGCAGTGGACCCCAAGGGACCTCTGGAAACACCATATATTTT

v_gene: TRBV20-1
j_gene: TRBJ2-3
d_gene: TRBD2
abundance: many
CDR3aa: CSATPSSGNTDTQYF
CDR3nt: TGCAGTGCCACCCCGTCTAGCGGGAACACAGATACGCAGTATTTT

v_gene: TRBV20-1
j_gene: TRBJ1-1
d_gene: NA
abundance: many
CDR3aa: CSARREIGDTEAFF
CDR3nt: TGCAGTGCTAGAAGGGAGATCGGCGACACTGAAGCTTTCTTT

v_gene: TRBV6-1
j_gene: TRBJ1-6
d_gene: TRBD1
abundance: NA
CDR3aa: CASTRTGGSPLHF
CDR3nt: TGTGCCAGCACGCGGACAGGGGGTTCACCCCTCCACTTT

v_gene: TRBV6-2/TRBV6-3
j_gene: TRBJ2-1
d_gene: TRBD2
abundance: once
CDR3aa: CASSVTSGGAWRNEQFF
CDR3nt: TGTGCCAGCAGTGTGACTAGCGGGGGGGCCTGGAGGAATGAGCAGTTCTTC

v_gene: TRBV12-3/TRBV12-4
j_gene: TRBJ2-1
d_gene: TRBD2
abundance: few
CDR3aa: CASRPPAGAGRAYNEQFF
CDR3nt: TGTGCCAGCAGACCCCCGGCTGGGGCGGGGAGGGCCTACAATGAGCAGTTCTTC

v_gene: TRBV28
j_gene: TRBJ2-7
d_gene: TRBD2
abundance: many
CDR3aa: CASSPSGGGYSYEQYF
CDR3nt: TGTGCCAGCAGTCCATCGGGGGGGGGGTACTCCTACGAGCAGTACTTC

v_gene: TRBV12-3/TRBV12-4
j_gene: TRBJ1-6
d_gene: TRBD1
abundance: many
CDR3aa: CASSLKDRAGHNSPLHF
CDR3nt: TGTGCCAGCAGTTTGAAGGACAGGGCCGGCCATAATTCACCCCTCCACTTT

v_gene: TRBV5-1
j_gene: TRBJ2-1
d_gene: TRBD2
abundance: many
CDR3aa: CASGLAGGPYNEQFF
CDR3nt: TGCGCCAGCGGCCTAGCGGGAGGACCATACAATGAGCAGTTCTTC

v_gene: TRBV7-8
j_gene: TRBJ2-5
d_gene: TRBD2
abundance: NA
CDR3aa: CASSLRGLAGDLQETQYF
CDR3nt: TGTGCCAGCAGCTTGCGAGGACTAGCGGGGGACCTCCAAGAGACCCAGTACTTC

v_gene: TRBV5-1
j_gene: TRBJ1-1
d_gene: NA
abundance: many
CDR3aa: CASSLFASGTEAFF
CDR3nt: TGCGCCAGCAGCTTGTTCGCTTCCGGCACTGAAGCTTTCTTT

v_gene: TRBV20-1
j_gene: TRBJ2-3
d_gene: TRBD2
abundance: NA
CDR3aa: CSARSGGSGRTDTQYF
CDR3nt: TGCAGTGCTCGATCAGGGGGTAGCGGGAGAACAGATACGCAGTATTTT

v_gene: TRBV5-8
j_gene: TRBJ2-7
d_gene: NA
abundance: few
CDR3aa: CASSPQGAYEQYF
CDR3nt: TGTGCCAGCAGCCCCCAGGGAGCCTACGAGCAGTACTTC